These 9 T cell receptor beta chains share one sample of origin, sequenced in a study of cytotoxic CD8 clonotypes in ibrutinib-treated CLL. Method: immunoSEQ multiplex PCR; TCRdb's copy keeps in-frame clones and lacks some. The table has roughly 300,000 clones, roughly four fifths seen once. This material consisted of PBMCs, taken at disease progression, from a patient treated with ibrutinib. Source of these receptors: a human donor with chronic lymphocytic leukemia.

The genes are TRBV27 and TRBJ2-7, with D possibly TRBD2 on 6 matching bases. V lost 6 bases and J lost 2, with 14 bases in between. CDR3 length: 14 residues. Germline V gene data show CDR1 as MNHEY and CDR2 as SMNVEV (reference sequence). The CDR3 sequence is CASSGSRLTYEQYF. CDR3 nucleotides: TGTGCCAGCAGCGGGAGTAGGTTAACCTACGAGCAGTACTTC.

J is TRBJ2-3 and V is TRBV5-4; 8 bases match TRBD2. The CDR3 totals 15 residues. Germline-derived CDR1 and CDR2 are SGHNT and YYREEE (reference sequence). V trimming: 0 bases; J trimming: 3 bases; junction bases outside the gene matches: 3. The CDR3 DNA reads as TGTGCCAGCAGCTTGGCCCGGGAGGGGACAGATACGCAGTATTTT. It codes for CASSLAREGTDTQYF. Full variable domain (outside the CDR3, taken from reference TRBV5-4 and TRBJ2-3): ETGVTQSPTHLIKTRGQQVTLRCSSQSGHNTVSWYQQALGQGPQFIFQYYREEENGRGNFPPRFSGLQFPNYSSELNVNALELDDSALYLCASSLAREGTDTQYFGPGTRLTVL.

J is TRBJ2-7 and V is TRBV7-2; 8 nucleotides align to TRBD1. Per germline, CDR1 SGHTA and CDR2 FQGNSA. The CDR3 is 13 residues long. Trimming at V came to 5 bases and at J to 4 bases, leaving 4 bases not matched to a gene. This CDR3 reads CASSKDRGYEQYF. Here the CDR3 DNA reads TGTGCCAGCAGCAAAGACAGGGGTTACGAGCAGTACTTC.

This clone has just a few counts. The chain employs TRBV27 and TRBJ2-5; 9 bases align to TRBD2. There are 14 residues in the CDR3. The V gene's germline CDR1 is MNHEY and CDR2 SMNVEV (reference sequence). V shed 5 bases and J 3 bases; nucleotides not matched to a gene: 4. CDR3 loop: CASSTIAGEETQYF. CDR3 nucleotide sequence: TGTGCCAGCAGTACGATAGCGGGAGAAGAGACCCAGTACTTC.

The CDR3 loop reads CAISESRPGGPKTQYF. The CDR3 DNA sequence: TGTGCCATCAGTGAGTCCCGGCCGGGGGGACCGAAGACCCAGTACTTC. V gene TRBV10-3 combines with J gene TRBJ2-5; 7 nucleotides align to TRBD2. Germline V lookup: CDR1 ENHRY, CDR2 SYGVKD. Unmatched junction bases numbered 10, after V lost 0 bases and J lost 6 bases. The CDR3 spans 16 residues.

The chain couples TRBV4-1 to TRBJ2-7; either TRBD1 or TRBD2 may supply D (5 bases each). This CDR3 has 15 residues. Germline values: CDR1 MGHRA, CDR2 YSYEKL. With 4 bases removed from V and 0 bases from J, the gap between germline ends came to 13 bases. DNA for the CDR3: TGCGCCAGCAGCCTCGGGACCGACTCCTCCTACGAGCAGTACTTC. Its protein product is CASSLGTDSSYEQYF.

The chain links TRBV6-6 to TRBJ1-2; D call uncertain. Germline CDR1 MNHNY, CDR2 SVGAGI (reference sequence). This CDR3 region has 14 residues. V lost 2 bases, J lost 1 base, and 8 bases lay in between. CDR3 sequence (DNA): TGTGCCAGCAGTTACCCGGACGATAACTATGGCTACACCTTC. Protein: CASSYPDDNYGYTF.

This clone appeared a few times. This sequence joins TRBV14 and TRBJ2-7; D remains unclear. Germline V gene sequence: CDR1 SGHDN, CDR2 FVKESK. The length of the CDR3 is 14 residues. V lost 0 bases to trimming and J lost 0 bases, with 6 bases between them. For the CDR3, the DNA is TGTGCCAGCAGCCAAGATCTGTTCTCCTACGAGCAGTACTTC. As protein: CASSQDLFSYEQYF.

This clone is a singleton in its sample. This sequence joins TRBV2 and TRBJ2-5; 8 bases match TRBD1. Germline V lookup: CDR1 SNHLY, CDR2 FYNNEI. The CDR3 length is 12 residues. V lost 6 bases, J lost 8 bases, and 5 bases stayed unmatched. The DNA of the CDR3 is TGTGCCAGCAGGGGGGACAGGCATACCCAGTACTTC. Translation gives CASRGDRHTQYF.